This T cell receptor (beta chain) was retrieved from a study of Graves' ophthalmopathy and Graves' hyperthyroidism. Study-level points and caveats: The 13-signature model separated ophthalmopathy from stable hyperthyroidism at almost 90% sensitivity and nearly 83% specificity.

The TCR beta CDR3 regions underwent amplification from RNA transcripts. RT-PCR was first run with HTBI primers, then multiplex PCR in a second round. TCRdb ran MiXCR on the multiplex PCR reads and lists one entry per CDR3 protein. The sample lists 350,000 to 450,000 distinct CDR3 sequences, about a sixth occurring once. This clonotype was seen repeatedly, ten times or more. Antigen unknown. This CDR3 has 13 amino acids. CDR1 and CDR2 (germline): SGDLS, YYNGEE. Between the trimmed V and J ends, which lost 2 bases and 10 bases, there was a span of 13 bases. The study enrolled ophthalmopathy donors with moderate-to-severe activity, CAS ≥3, NOSPECS ≥4 and duration under 3 months. Clinical symptoms, serum thyroxine, TRAb, thyroid ultrasound and orbital computed tomography were relied on for diagnosis.

The sequence was obtained from a woman aged 18-30 years with Graves' ophthalmopathy. Source material: peripheral blood. This chain links TRBV9 with TRBJ2-1; no clear D. CDR3 sequence reads: CASSVLPDAEQFF. Here the CDR3 DNA reads TGTGCCAGCAGCGTCCTCCCGGACGCAGAGCAGTTCTTC.